The 15 T cell receptor beta chains in this list originate from one sample, sequenced in a study of regulatory T cells in long-lasting Graves disease. The time point here: newly diagnosed GD, antithyroid drugs for less than 3 months. After RNA was extracted from PBMCs, the TCR library was made from it. Both iRepertoire HTBI primers and Arm-PCR of CDR3 regions were used to build the TCR beta libraries. Using its own MiXCR run on the multiplex PCR reads, TCRdb lists one record per CDR3 protein. The sample holds about 560,000 distinct CDR3 sequences, roughly 16% seen once. This sample was shared with a second study, whose subject was T cells in Graves' hyperthyroidism and ophthalmopathy.

The sequences come from peripheral blood mononuclear cells (PBMCs), collected at new diagnosis, from a patient treated with antithyroid drugs. These receptors were collected from a young man with Graves disease.

In its sample, this clonotype was seen many times. The V and J genes are TRBV28 and TRBJ2-7, with TRBD1 matching 9 bases. With 8 bases clipped from V and 3 bases from J, the junction kept 8 bases outside the gene matches. The length of the CDR3 is 14 residues. Germline V gene data show CDR1 as MDHEN and CDR2 as SYDVKM. The CDR3 bases are TGTGCCAGCTGTGGACAGGGGAAACTCTACGAGCAGTACTTC. This sequence encodes CASCGQGKLYEQYF.

Concerning this clonotype itself: The likely explanation is a read error, given a far larger clone one base away. It is likely a read error, because the conserved phenylalanine at the end of the CDR3 is missing. J is TRBJ2-2 and V is TRBV18, with D unclear. This CDR3 is built from 12 residues. From germline, CDR1 is KGHSH and CDR2 LQKENI. V lost 2 bases and J lost 6, with 4 bases in between. The CDR3 here is CASSPGAGELFL. DNA of the CDR3: TGTGCCAGCTCACCAGGGGCCGGGGAGCTGTTTCTT.

Ten or more counts support this clonotype. This chain connects TRBV7-9 to TRBJ1-2, with 7 bases aligning to TRBD1. V lost 4 bases, J lost 3 bases, and 11 bases stayed unmatched. Per the germline V gene, CDR1 is SEHNR and CDR2 is FQNEAQ (reference sequence). CDR3 size: 16 residues. For the CDR3, the DNA is TGTGCCAGCAGCTCCCCCCCGGGACAGCCCCACTATGGCTACACCTTC. It is translated as CASSSPPGQPHYGYTF.

This clonotype was counted between two and nine times. This chain joins TRBV2 and TRBJ1-3; D is perhaps TRBD1 (5 bases). The germline gives CDR1 SNHLY, CDR2 FYNNEI. The CDR3 runs to 15 residues. V lost 6 bases to trimming and J lost 0 bases, with 12 bases between them. CDR3 region: CASRVGLFSGNTIYF. DNA of the CDR3: TGTGCCAGCAGGGTGGGGCTATTCTCTGGAAACACCATATATTTT.

This clonotype was detected ten times or more. J is TRBJ2-1 and V is TRBV7-8; D unclear. There are 14 residues in the CDR3. Germline CDR1 is SGHVS and CDR2 is FQNEAQ. Trimming cost V 8 bases and J 5 bases, with 16 bases left between them. DNA for the CDR3: TGTGCCAGCGCGACCGTCCTCCCAAACAATGAGCAGTTCTTC. This gives the protein CASATVLPNNEQFF.

Many counts were recorded for this clonotype. V is TRBV25-1 and J is TRBJ2-7, with D tentatively TRBD1 or TRBD2 (5 bases each). The CDR3 length is 15 residues. Germline CDR1 is MGHDK and CDR2 is SYGVNS. Trimming shortened V by 5 bases and J by 2 bases, and 16 bases separated the two germline ends. As DNA, the CDR3 is TGTGCCAGCAGTCCCGGGGACGTTGGTACCTACGAGCAGTACTTC. This translates into CASSPGDVGTYEQYF.

This clonotype was observed at least ten times. The gene calls are TRBV12-3 or TRBV12-4 and TRBJ2-1; D not certain. This CDR3 region has 14 residues. Trimming removed 2 bases at V and 5 bases at J, with 10 bases between. As DNA, the CDR3 is TGTGCCAGCAGTTTATCTAGTTTCCACAATGAGCAGTTCTTC. As protein: CASSLSSFHNEQFF.

The V call is TRBV7-2, the J call TRBJ1-1; weak D call: TRBD1 (6 bases). CDR1 is SGHTA, CDR2 FQGNSA, per germline. The CDR3 spans 14 residues. Trimming stripped 4 bases from V and 2 bases from J, with 11 bases between. The CDR3 DNA sequence: TGTGCCAGCAGCTCCGCCGGGACAAACACTGAAGCTTTCTTT. It translates to CASSSAGTNTEAFF.

The table lists this clonotype with many counts. The chain employs TRBV3-1 and TRBJ2-7, with D perhaps TRBD1 (5 bases). This CDR3 region has 14 residues. Trimming took off 0 bases at V and 6 bases at J, with 12 bases between the two ends. Germline CDR1 reads LGHDT; CDR2 reads YNNKEL (reference sequence). CDR3 region: CASSQDRNRREQYF. In DNA, the CDR3 is TGTGCCAGCAGCCAAGATAGGAACAGGCGCGAGCAGTACTTC.

This clonotype was recorded many times. This rearrangement joins TRBV5-4 to TRBJ2-7, with a weak D call TRBD2 (6 bases). The CDR3 is 15 residues long. Trimming cost V 4 bases and J 5 bases, with 19 bases left between them. CDR1 is SGHNT and CDR2 is YYREEE in the germline V gene (reference sequence). The CDR3 DNA reads as TGTGCCAGCAGCCCGGCTGGGGGGACTCCCAACGAGCAGTACTTC. It yields the protein CASSPAGGTPNEQYF.

This clonotype was counted once. This may be a read error: a much more frequent sequence differs by one nucleotide. No conserved phenylalanine or tryptophan ends this CDR3, so it is likely a read error. The rearrangement uses TRBV12-5 and TRBJ1-5; 8 bases align to TRBD1. J was trimmed by 2 bases and V by 1 base; bases with no gene match: 4. The CDR3 runs to 16 residues. Germline assignment: CDR1 LGHNT and CDR2 FRNRAP. The CDR3 DNA reads TGTGCTAGTGGTTTGGAGACAGGGGTTGGCAATCAGCCCCAGCATCTT. Amino acids: CASGLETGVGNQPQHL.

The chain links TRBV7-9 to TRBJ1-1; D is unresolved. The V end lost 6 bases, the J end lost 6 bases, and 17 bases lay between the germline ends. The CDR3 totals 14 residues. Germline V gene sequence: CDR1 SEHNR, CDR2 FQNEAQ (reference sequence). CDR3 protein: CASRFIPGSSEAFF. CDR3 sequence (DNA): TGTGCCAGCAGGTTTATACCGGGGTCGTCTGAAGCTTTCTTT. Combining the CDR3 with reference TRBV7-9 and TRBJ1-1 gives the whole variable domain DTGVSQNPRHKITKRGQNVTFRCDPISEHNRLYWYRQTLGQGPEFLTYFQNEAQLEKSRLLSDRFSAERPKGSFSTLEIQRTEQGDSAMYLCASRFIPGSSEAFFGQGTRLTVV.

V usage is TRBV6-1 and J usage is TRBJ2-3; maybe TRBD1 (6 bases). This CDR3 is 12 amino acids long. V lost 7 bases to trimming and J lost 8 bases, with 13 bases between them. CDR1 is MNHNS, CDR2 SASEGT, per germline. The CDR3 bases are TGTGCCAGCACCAATAGAGGGGGTACGCAGTATTTT. As protein: CASTNRGGTQYF.

The table lists this clonotype with many counts. The chain's CDR3 is CASSRRQANTEAFF. Written as DNA, the CDR3 is TGCGCCAGCAGCCGTCGACAGGCCAACACTGAAGCTTTCTTT. The V call is TRBV5-1, the J call TRBJ1-1; D is possibly TRBD1 (6 bases). Germline V gene sequence: CDR1 SGHRS, CDR2 YFSETQ. The CDR3 totals 14 residues. V shed 4 bases and J shed 2 bases, with 12 bases lying between them.

This clonotype came up a few times. The CDR3 DNA is TGTGCCAGCAGCCAAGACATCGTATGGGGCTACACCTTC. Protein sequence: CASSQDIVWGYTF. J is TRBJ1-2 and V is TRBV4-2, with D unclear. V gave up 0 bases and J gave up 8 bases, with 10 bases separating them. The CDR3 is 13 amino acids. The germline gives CDR1 LGHNA, CDR2 YNFKEQ.